The clone carrying this TCR beta chain was counted between two and nine times. The target antigen is unknown. These data are taken from a study of human T cells and chemical hapten exposure. The wider study: Across its approximately 25 weeks, the study gave patients weekly diphenylcyclopropenone doses to the scalp. Patches that contained 0.01% DPC were applied to the upper back and read at 6 days. Study-wide findings and caveats: There was alopecia in the donors, so their immune response may differ from that of healthy people. Significantly more large CDR3 similarity clusters were formed by expanded TCRs than by controls.

The time point denotes: pre-sensitization, week 0. Treatment of the sample: therapeutic diphenylcyclopropenone sensitization with weekly scalp DPC. MiXCR, applied by TCRdb to the RACE reads, yields one record per CDR3 protein. The data show 100,000 to 150,000 distinct CDR3 sequences, approximately 12% seen once. V gave up 6 bases and J gave up 1 base; unmatched junction bases: 5. CDR1 is MDHEN, CDR2 SYDVKM, per germline. The CDR3 contains 14 residues. The specimen was whole blood, collected in connection with sensitization to the hapten diphenylcyclopropenone (DPC). This receptor was identified in a woman younger than 35 with alopecia areata. Some clones in this sample may be carry-over from other donors' samples. V usage is TRBV28 and J usage is TRBJ1-1; 7 bases map to TRBD1. The CDR3 here is CASRTGDWNTEAFF. The DNA of the CDR3 is TGTGCCAGCAGAACAGGGGATTGGAACACTGAAGCTTTCTTT.